The 32 T cell receptor beta chains below were found in one sample sequenced in a study of blood T cell repertoires in COVID-19 (dated by TCRdb to the early 2020s). The library was obtained by the immunoSEQ multiplex PCR assay. This immuneACCESS table, as held by TCRdb, lists in-frame sequences with V and J called but not all clones. Of the missing ones, under half trace to an unresolved V gene in checked studies; the others have no known cause. Counted in this sample were under 200,000 clones; about 84% of them appeared once. About 5.6% of the sample is in the top ten clones. Sequencing was performed on PBMCs or T cells enriched from blood (not recorded which). The receptors originated from a man aged 35-49 years with acute COVID-19.

The genes are TRBV19 and TRBJ1-1; D is unresolved. This CDR3 spans 14 amino acids. CDR1 and CDR2 from the germline V gene are LNHDA and SQIVND (reference sequence). With 1 base removed from V and 3 bases from J, the gap between germline ends came to 9 bases. DNA for the CDR3: TGTGCCAGTAGTATAGTACATCGGGACACTGAAGCTTTCTTT. Translated: CASSIVHRDTEAFF.

The rearrangement uses TRBV6-2 or TRBV6-3 and TRBJ2-1; 11 bases fit TRBD2. This CDR3 has 17 amino acids. The V gene end was trimmed by 0 bases and the J gene end by 5 bases; junction bases not matched to a gene: 6. Looked up from germline, CDR1 is MNHEY and CDR2 is SVGEGT. The CDR3 coding sequence is TGTGCCAGCAGTTACTCGATCGGGACTAGCGGTGACAATGAGCAGTTCTTC. It specifies CASSYSIGTSGDNEQFF.

V gene TRBV30 combines with J gene TRBJ1-4, with D hard to call. Germline V gives CDR1 GTSNPN, CDR2 SVGIG (reference sequence). CDR3 size: 10 residues. V was cut by 5 bases and J by 8 bases, with 6 bases left in between. CDR3 loop: CAWAGEKLFF. DNA of the CDR3: TGTGCCTGGGCGGGAGAAAAACTGTTTTTT.

This rearrangement joins TRBV5-1 to TRBJ2-1; D not certain. CDR3 length: 15 amino acids. CDR1 and CDR2 from the germline V gene are SGHRS and YFSETQ. V shed 5 bases and J shed 4 bases, with 16 bases lying between them. CDR3 DNA: TGCGCCAGCAGGGTCACGAGTAAGCCTTACAATGAGCAGTTCTTC. Translating it yields CASRVTSKPYNEQFF.

This clone was observed a single time. The genes are TRBV29-1 and TRBJ1-1; D is possibly TRBD1 (5 bases). CDR3 length: 12 amino acids. V lost 6 bases to trimming and J lost 2 bases, with 10 bases between them. The germline gives CDR1 SQVTM, CDR2 ANQGSEA. The CDR3 coding sequence is TGCAGCGTCCGCAGGGCAAACACTGAAGCTTTCTTT. It translates to CSVRRANTEAFF.

V and J are TRBV7-9 and TRBJ1-1; 8 nucleotides line up with TRBD1. Germline V gene data show CDR1 as SEHNR and CDR2 as FQNEAQ (reference sequence). V lost 5 bases, J lost 4 bases, and 3 bases stayed unmatched. CDR3 length: 13 amino acids. The CDR3 coding sequence is TGTGCCAGCAGCCCGACAGGGGTCACTGAAGCTTTCTTT. This gives the protein CASSPTGVTEAFF.

This clone was detected only a few times. The chain combines TRBV2 with TRBJ2-1; perhaps TRBD1 as D (6 bases). Trimming removed 3 bases from V and 6 bases from J, with 9 bases in between. Looked up from germline, CDR1 is SNHLY and CDR2 is FYNNEI. The CDR3 consists of 13 residues. CDR3 bases: TGTGCCAGCAGTGAGGGACACCCCAATGAGCAGTTCTTC. It is translated as CASSEGHPNEQFF.

The rearrangement uses TRBV4-1 and TRBJ2-3; 7 nucleotides align to TRBD1. This CDR3 has 15 residues. The V and J ends lost 4 bases and 0 bases, in that order; junction bases with no gene match: 4. The germline V gene has CDR1 MGHRA and CDR2 YSYEKL. The CDR3 here is CASSRGQYSTDTQYF. The CDR3 nucleotides are TGCGCCAGCAGCCGGGGACAGTATAGCACAGATACGCAGTATTTT.

The genes are TRBV11-2 and TRBJ2-2; D is unresolved. CDR3 length: 13 amino acids. CDR1 is SGHAT, CDR2 FQNNGV, per germline. The V gene lost 0 bases and the J gene lost 7 bases, with 6 bases spanning the gap. DNA for the CDR3: TGTGCCAGCAGCTTAGAGGCAAACGGGGAGCTGTTTTTT. Encoded protein: CASSLEANGELFF.

This sequence joins TRBV29-1 and TRBJ1-2; perhaps TRBD1 as D (5 bases). Germline CDR1 reads SQVTM; CDR2 reads ANQGSEA. V lost 6 bases, J lost 5 bases, and 16 bases lay in between. This CDR3 contains 13 residues. CDR3 sequence reads: CSVDDNGGYGYTF. The CDR3, as DNA: TGCAGCGTGGATGACAACGGGGGATATGGCTACACCTTC.

The CDR3 sequence is CASSLVGGSYYEQYF. DNA of the CDR3: TGTGCCAGCAGTTTAGTTGGCGGGAGCTATTACGAGCAGTACTTC. The chain joins TRBV27 to TRBJ2-7; TRBD2 agrees at 7 bases. This CDR3 has 15 residues. V lost 2 bases, J lost 4 bases, and 8 bases stayed unmatched. Germline V lookup: CDR1 MNHEY, CDR2 SMNVEV (reference sequence).

This clone came up once. The V and J genes are TRBV3-1 (or the pseudogene TRBV3-2) and TRBJ2-5; tentative D call: TRBD2 (6 bases). The CDR3 covers 12 residues. V lost 4 bases to trimming and J lost 3 bases, with 6 bases between them. Looked up from germline, CDR1 is LGHDT and CDR2 is YNNKEL (reference sequence). The CDR3 DNA reads TGTGCCAGCAGCCGGGGGGAAGAGACCCAGTACTTC. Translation: CASSRGEETQYF.

The gene calls are TRBV7-3 and TRBJ2-3; maybe TRBD2 (6 bases). Per the germline V gene, CDR1 is SGHTA and CDR2 is FQGTGA. This CDR3 spans 14 amino acids. V shed 5 bases and J shed 5 bases, with 14 bases lying between them. The CDR3 spells CASSPGVGIDTQYF. For the CDR3, the DNA is TGTGCCAGCAGCCCGGGAGTCGGGATAGATACGCAGTATTTT.

In nucleotides, the CDR3 is TGTGCCAGCAGCGCGGATGCAGGGGGGTATCAGCCCCAGCATTTT. It yields the protein CASSADAGGYQPQHF. This chain links TRBV9 with TRBJ1-5; TRBD1 aligns across 7 bases. V was clipped by 3 bases and J by 5 bases; unmatched bases: 8. The CDR3 is 15 amino acids. Germline CDR1 reads SGDLS; CDR2 reads YYNGEE.

The chain couples TRBV7-9 to TRBJ1-1; TRBD1 might be the D (5 bases). The CDR3 runs to 15 residues. V shed 5 bases and J shed 4 bases, with 17 bases lying between them. Germline V gives CDR1 SEHNR, CDR2 FQNEAQ (reference sequence). CDR3 DNA sequence: TGTGCCAGCAGCCCCTCCGCGGGGGGAATCACTGAAGCTTTCTTT. It specifies CASSPSAGGITEAFF.

The genes are TRBV29-1 and TRBJ1-2; 9 nucleotides match TRBD1. V shed 4 bases, J shed 8 bases, and the junction held 2 bases outside the gene matches. The CDR3 has 11 residues. Germline V gene data show CDR1 as SQVTM and CDR2 as ANQGSEA. The CDR3: CSVADRGGYTF. The CDR3 nucleotides read TGCAGCGTTGCGGACAGGGGAGGCTACACCTTC. Variable domain in full (rest from reference TRBV29-1 and TRBJ1-2): SAVISQKPSRDICQRGTSLTIQCQVDSQVTMMFWYRQQPGQSLTLIATANQGSEATYESGFVIDKFPISRPNLTFSTLTVSNMSPEDSSIYLCSVADRGGYTFGSGTRLTVV.

This clone was seen a single time. V usage is TRBV7-2 and J usage is TRBJ1-4; D unclear. This CDR3 has 15 residues. Germline loops: CDR1 SGHTA, CDR2 FQGNSA. V was pared by 4 bases and J by 8 bases, with 17 bases between. The chain's CDR3 is CASSYSIPRGEKLFF. The CDR3 DNA is TGTGCCAGCAGCTATAGCATCCCTCGAGGGGAAAAACTGTTTTTT.

The V call is TRBV7-9, the J call TRBJ2-5; D uncertain. CDR3 size: 12 residues. The V end lost 2 bases, the J end lost 5 bases, and 6 bases lay between the germline ends. Germline CDR1 is SEHNR and CDR2 is FQNEAQ (reference sequence). CDR3 DNA: TGTGCCAGCAGCTTATTTGCGGAGACCCAGTACTTC. It encodes CASSLFAETQYF.

This clone was seen only once. CDR3 region: CASSFNREGYTF. The CDR3 DNA reads TGTGCCAGCAGCTTTAACAGGGAAGGCTACACCTTC. This chain connects TRBV7-9 to TRBJ1-2, with TRBD1 as a possible D gene (6 bases). V lost 3 bases, J lost 8 bases, and 10 bases lay in between. Germline V gene sequence: CDR1 SEHNR, CDR2 FQNEAQ (reference sequence). The CDR3 runs 12 residues.

This clone was recorded a few times. The V and J genes are TRBV27 and TRBJ1-6; D might be TRBD1 (6 bases). The V end lost 0 bases, the J end lost 10 bases, and 13 bases lay between the germline ends. CDR1 MNHEY and CDR2 SMNVEV come from the germline V gene (reference sequence). The CDR3 covers 15 residues. The CDR3 region has the DNA TGTGCCAGCAGTTTATCGGTGGCAGGGGAATCACCCCTCCACTTT. Protein: CASSLSVAGESPLHF.

This clone has more than one count but fewer than ten. This sequence joins TRBV2 and TRBJ2-1, with D unclear. From germline, CDR1 is SNHLY and CDR2 FYNNEI. The ends were cut back, 7 bases at V and 5 bases at J, with 15 bases in the middle. The CDR3 has 14 residues. DNA of the CDR3: TGTGCCAGCATTGCCAGCGTTGGAGACAATGAGCAGTTCTTC. Protein: CASIASVGDNEQFF. Full variable domain (missing parts from reference TRBV2 and TRBJ2-1): EPEVTQTPSHQVTQMGQEVILRCVPISNHLYFYWYRQILGQKVEFLVSFYNNEISEKSEIFDDQFSVERPDGSNFTLKIRSTKLEDSAMYFCASIASVGDNEQFFGPGTRLTVL.

The chain uses TRBV25-1 and TRBJ2-1, with TRBD2 matching 8 bases. V lost 5 bases to trimming and J lost 3 bases; unmatched junction nucleotides: 3. Germline-derived CDR1 and CDR2 are MGHDK and SYGVNS. The CDR3 contains 14 residues. CDR3 in amino acids: CASSQAGDYNEQFF. In nucleotides, the CDR3 is TGTGCCAGCAGTCAAGCGGGAGACTACAATGAGCAGTTCTTC.

CDR3: CAIFAESTDTQYF. Written as DNA, the CDR3 is TGTGCCATCTTTGCAGAAAGCACAGATACGCAGTATTTT. The J gene is TRBJ2-3, the V gene TRBV10-3; unclear D gene. V was cut by 8 bases and J by 0 bases, with 9 bases left in between. CDR1 and CDR2 from the germline V gene are ENHRY and SYGVKD. CDR3 length: 13 amino acids.

Many counts were recorded for this clone. The chain carries TRBV30 and TRBJ2-7; 9 bases align to TRBD1. The CDR3 runs to 14 residues. The J segment lost 4 bases and the V segment lost 4 bases, leaving 8 bases of the junction unmatched. In germline, CDR1 is GTSNPN, CDR2 SVGIG (reference sequence). The CDR3 is CAWKAPDRGYEQYF. The CDR3 coding sequence is TGTGCCTGGAAAGCTCCGGACAGGGGTTACGAGCAGTACTTC.

This clone was found once. This chain links TRBV20-1 with TRBJ2-3; 9 bases are a match to TRBD2. Looked up from germline, CDR1 is DFQATT and CDR2 is SNEGSKA (reference sequence). The CDR3 extends over 15 amino acids. Losses at the gene ends were 3 bases for V and 5 bases for J; bases not matched to a gene: 9. CDR3 DNA: TGCAGTGCTAGTAAGGTAGCGGGAGATCAAGATACGCAGTATTTT. Its translation: CSASKVAGDQDTQYF.

The J gene is TRBJ2-3, the V gene TRBV18, with 9 nucleotides matching TRBD2. CDR1 is KGHSH, CDR2 LQKENI, per germline. This CDR3 has 17 residues. The junction had 11 bases not matched to a gene; V was cut back by 3 bases and J by 4 bases. CDR3 sequence reads: CASSPARGRAGADTQYF. CDR3 bases: TGTGCCAGCTCACCGGCACGCGGGAGGGCCGGGGCAGATACGCAGTATTTT.

The genes are TRBV29-1 and TRBJ2-7; 7 nucleotides align to TRBD1. The V and J ends lost 3 bases and 5 bases, in that order; junction bases with no gene match: 4. This CDR3 contains 12 residues. The germline V gene encodes CDR1 SQVTM and CDR2 ANQGSEA. DNA of the CDR3: TGCAGCGTTGAGGAGACAGGGAACGAGCAGTACTTC. Residues: CSVEETGNEQYF.

CDR3 coding DNA: TGTGCCAGCAGCTTGAAACAGGGGGACGGAAACACCATATATTTT. This sequence encodes CASSLKQGDGNTIYF. This chain joins TRBV7-2 and TRBJ1-3; TRBD1 agrees at 8 bases. The junction had 5 bases not matched to a gene; V was cut back by 3 bases and J by 4 bases. Germline-derived CDR1 and CDR2 are SGHTA and FQGNSA. The CDR3 is 15 amino acids.

This clone has a handful of counts. V gene TRBV9 combines with J gene TRBJ2-2, with a tentative D call TRBD1 (6 bases). The germline V gene encodes CDR1 SGDLS and CDR2 YYNGEE. The CDR3 is made up of 17 amino acids. V was clipped by 1 base and J by 0 bases, with 13 bases between them. CDR3 region: CASSVTGPNSNTGELFF. DNA for the CDR3: TGTGCCAGCAGCGTAACAGGGCCAAACTCGAACACCGGGGAGCTGTTTTTT.

In the case of this clone: The sample holds other DNA sequences that translate to the same CDR3. The rearrangement joins TRBV5-1 to TRBJ2-2, with 8 bases fitting TRBD1. J was trimmed by 0 bases and V by 4 bases; bases with no gene match: 2. The CDR3 runs to 15 residues. CDR1 and CDR2 (germline): SGHRS, YFSETQ. In DNA form, the CDR3 reads TGCGCCAGCAGCCCAGGGGGCGCGAACACCGGGGAGCTGTTTTTT. Its protein is CASSPGGANTGELFF.

This clone was seen a single time. The gene calls are TRBV19 and TRBJ2-7; 11 bases are shared with TRBD1. The CDR3 has 15 amino acids. V shed 3 bases, J shed 3 bases, and the junction held 4 bases outside the gene matches. Germline V lookup: CDR1 LNHDA, CDR2 SQIVND (reference sequence). CDR3 sequence: CASSIPGQGVYEQYF. The CDR3 bases are TGTGCCAGTAGTATCCCGGGACAGGGGGTCTACGAGCAGTACTTC.

The chain is built from TRBV30 and TRBJ2-2; a weak D match, TRBD2 (5 bases). CDR3 length: 16 amino acids. Per the germline V gene, CDR1 is GTSNPN and CDR2 is SVGIG (reference sequence). Trimming took off 0 bases at V and 1 base at J, with 12 bases between the two ends. The CDR3 DNA is TGTGCCTGGAGTGTCCAGCGGAGTGGGAACACCGGGGAGCTGTTTTTT. Protein sequence: CAWSVQRSGNTGELFF.